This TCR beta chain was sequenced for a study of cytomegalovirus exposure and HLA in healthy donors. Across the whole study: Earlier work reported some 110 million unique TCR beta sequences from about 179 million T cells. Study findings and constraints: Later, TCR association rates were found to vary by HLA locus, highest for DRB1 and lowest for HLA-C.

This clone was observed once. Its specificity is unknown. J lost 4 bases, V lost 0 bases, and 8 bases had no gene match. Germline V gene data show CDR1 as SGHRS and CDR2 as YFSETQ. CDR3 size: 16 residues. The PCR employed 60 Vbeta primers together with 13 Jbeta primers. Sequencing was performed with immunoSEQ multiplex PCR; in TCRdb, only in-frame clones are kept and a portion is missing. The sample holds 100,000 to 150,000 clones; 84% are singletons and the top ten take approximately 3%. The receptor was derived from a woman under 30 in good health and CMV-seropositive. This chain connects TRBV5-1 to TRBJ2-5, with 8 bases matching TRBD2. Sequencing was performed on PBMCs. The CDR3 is CASSLAGRGGPETQYF. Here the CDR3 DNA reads TGCGCCAGCAGCTTGGCCGGGAGGGGGGGCCCAGAGACCCAGTACTTC.